These 3 T cell receptor beta chains originate from one sample sequenced in a study of vaccination effects on CD4 cells after COVID-19. Prior to sequencing, the ViraFEST assay stimulated PBMC with viral peptide pools, which expanded the antigen-specific CD4+ T cells. Cells that had been cultured for nine to eleven days were the source of isolated CD4+ T cells. Each vaccine recipient was nucleocapsid antibody negative and had no prior SARS-CoV-2 infection. Here immunoSEQ multiplex PCR was the method, and the copy in TCRdb shows in-frame clones only, minus some. The table has about 65,000 clones, around 77% seen once. Their recognized antigens are unknown. The sequences come from CD4+ T cells from PBMCs cultured with HCoV-NL63 spike peptides, collected before COVID-19 vaccination. All receptors derive from a human donor who received a COVID-19 vaccine.

CDR3 in DNA: TGTGCCAGCAGCTTAGTCGGAAGGACAGACCATCAGCCCCAGCATTTT. Amino acid sequence: CASSLVGRTDHQPQHF. The rearrangement uses TRBV7-8 and TRBJ1-5, with D tentatively TRBD1 (6 bases). Trimming pared 1 base from V and 5 bases from J, leaving 15 bases between. The CDR3 has 16 residues. Germline V gives CDR1 SGHVS, CDR2 FQNEAQ.

The chain recombines TRBV24-1 with TRBJ2-5; D remains unclear. From germline, CDR1 is KGHDR and CDR2 SFDVKD. V was clipped by 6 bases and J by 1 base, with 14 bases between them. The CDR3 sequence is 15 residues long. CDR3 sequence reads: CATSKVTAFQETQYF. Here the CDR3 DNA reads TGTGCCACCAGTAAAGTTACAGCCTTCCAAGAGACCCAGTACTTC.

V is TRBV29-1 and J is TRBJ1-1; D remains ambiguous. The CDR3 has 11 residues. Germline V gene sequence: CDR1 SQVTM, CDR2 ANQGSEA. V shed 1 base and J shed 7 bases, with 7 bases lying between them. CDR3 nucleotides: TGCAGCGTTGAAGTGGCGGATGAAGCTTTCTTT. Translated, it gives CSVEVADEAFF. Full variable domain (rest looked up from reference TRBV29-1 and TRBJ1-1): SAVISQKPSRDICQRGTSLTIQCQVDSQVTMMFWYRQQPGQSLTLIATANQGSEATYESGFVIDKFPISRPNLTFSTLTVSNMSPEDSSIYLCSVEVADEAFFGQGTRLTVV.